Sequencing of this T cell receptor beta chain was carried out in a study of blood T cell repertoires in COVID-19. In the study overall: In each case, the material was cDNA or gDNA derived from T cells, B-cell-depleted T cells, or PBMCs.

The data were produced by immunoSEQ multiplex PCR, yet TCRdb's version contains in-frame clones alone and is incomplete. The sample holds 55,000 to 80,000 clones, roughly 90% seen once. V trimming: 2 bases; J trimming: 6 bases; junction bases outside the gene matches: 1. The CDR3 is made up of 15 amino acids. CDR1 is KGHSH and CDR2 is LQKENI in the germline V gene. This clonotype was sampled from a human donor in a cohort sampled during active COVID-19. The chain links TRBV18 to TRBJ2-1, with 13 bases identical to TRBD2. Specimen: peripheral blood. CDR3 sequence (DNA): TGTGCCAGCTCACCAACTAGCGGGGGGGCCAATGAGCAGTTCTTC. Encoded protein: CASSPTSGGANEQFF.